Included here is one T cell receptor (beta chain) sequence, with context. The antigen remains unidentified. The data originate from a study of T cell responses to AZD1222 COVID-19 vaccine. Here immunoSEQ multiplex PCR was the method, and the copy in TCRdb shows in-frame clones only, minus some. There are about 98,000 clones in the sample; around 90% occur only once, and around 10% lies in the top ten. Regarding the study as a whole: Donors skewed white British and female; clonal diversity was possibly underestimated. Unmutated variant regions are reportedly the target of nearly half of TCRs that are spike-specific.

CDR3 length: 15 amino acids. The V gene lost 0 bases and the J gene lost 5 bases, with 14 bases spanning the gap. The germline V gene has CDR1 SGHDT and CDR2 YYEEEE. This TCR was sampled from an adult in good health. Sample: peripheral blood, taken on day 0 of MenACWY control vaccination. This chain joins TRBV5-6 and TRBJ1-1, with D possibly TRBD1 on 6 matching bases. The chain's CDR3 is CASSLVTGGGTEAFF. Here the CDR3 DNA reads TGTGCCAGCAGCTTGGTTACGGGGGGCGGAACTGAAGCTTTCTTT.